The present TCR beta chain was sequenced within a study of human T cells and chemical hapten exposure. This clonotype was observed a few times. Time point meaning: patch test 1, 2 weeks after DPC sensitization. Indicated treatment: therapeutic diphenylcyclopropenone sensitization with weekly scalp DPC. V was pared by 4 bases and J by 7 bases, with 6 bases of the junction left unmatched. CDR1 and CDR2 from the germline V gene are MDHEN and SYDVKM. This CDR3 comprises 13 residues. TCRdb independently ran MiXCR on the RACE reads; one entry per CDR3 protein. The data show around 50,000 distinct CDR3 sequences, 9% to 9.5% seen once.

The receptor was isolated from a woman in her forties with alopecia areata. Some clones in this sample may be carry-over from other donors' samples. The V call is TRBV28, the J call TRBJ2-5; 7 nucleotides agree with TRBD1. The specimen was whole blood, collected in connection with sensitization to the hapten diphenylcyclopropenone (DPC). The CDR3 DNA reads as TGTGCCAGCAGTTCCGGGACAGCAGGGACCCAGTACTTC. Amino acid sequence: CASSSGTAGTQYF.